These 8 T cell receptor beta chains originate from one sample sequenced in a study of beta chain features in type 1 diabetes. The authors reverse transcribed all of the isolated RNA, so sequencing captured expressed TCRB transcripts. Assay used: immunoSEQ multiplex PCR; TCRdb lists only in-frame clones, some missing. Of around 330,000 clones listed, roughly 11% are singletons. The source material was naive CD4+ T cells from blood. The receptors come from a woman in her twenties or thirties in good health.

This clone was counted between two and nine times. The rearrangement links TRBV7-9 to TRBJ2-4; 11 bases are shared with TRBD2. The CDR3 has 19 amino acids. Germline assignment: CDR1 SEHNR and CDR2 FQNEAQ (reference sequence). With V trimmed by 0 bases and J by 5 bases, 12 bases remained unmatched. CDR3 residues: CASSLALAGGIKRQNIQYF. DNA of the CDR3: TGTGCCAGCAGCTTAGCCCTAGCGGGAGGCATAAAACGCCAAAACATTCAGTACTTC.

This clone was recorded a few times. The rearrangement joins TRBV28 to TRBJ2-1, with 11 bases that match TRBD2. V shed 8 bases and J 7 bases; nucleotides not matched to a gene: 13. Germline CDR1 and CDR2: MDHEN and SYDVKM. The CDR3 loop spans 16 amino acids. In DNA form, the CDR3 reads TGTGCCAGCGTAGCGGGAGGGCCTAGTCCCTCGAATGAGCAGTTCTTC. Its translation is CASVAGGPSPSNEQFF. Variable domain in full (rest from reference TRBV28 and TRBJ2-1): DVKVTQSSRYLVKRTGEKVFLECVQDMDHENMFWYRQDPGLGLRLIYFSYDVKMKEKGDIPEGYSVSREKKERFSLILESASTNQTSMYLCASVAGGPSPSNEQFFGPGTRLTVL.

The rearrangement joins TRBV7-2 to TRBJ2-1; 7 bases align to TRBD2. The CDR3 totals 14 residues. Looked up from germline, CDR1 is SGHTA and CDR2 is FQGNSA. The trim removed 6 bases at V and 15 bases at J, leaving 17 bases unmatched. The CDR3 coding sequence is TGTGCCAGCAGAAAAATCCCTGGGGGGGAGGGTGCGTTCTTC. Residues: CASRKIPGGEGAFF.

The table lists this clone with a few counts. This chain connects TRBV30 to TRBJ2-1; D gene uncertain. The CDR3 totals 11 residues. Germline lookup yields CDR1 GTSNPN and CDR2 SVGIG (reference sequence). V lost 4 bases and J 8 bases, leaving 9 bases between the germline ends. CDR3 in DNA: TGTGCCTGGACAGGAATCGATGAGCAGTTCTTC. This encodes CAWTGIDEQFF. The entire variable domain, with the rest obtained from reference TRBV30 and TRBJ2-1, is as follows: SQTIHQWPATLVQPVGSPLSLECTVEGTSNPNLYWYRQAAGRGLQLLFYSVGIGQISSEVPQNLSASRPQDRQFILSSKKLLLSDSGFYLCAWTGIDEQFFGPGTRLTVL.

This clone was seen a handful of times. CDR3 sequence reads: CASSLGGEVAQPQHF. The CDR3 coding sequence is TGTGCCAGCAGTCTAGGGGGCGAGGTGGCTCAGCCCCAGCATTTT. The rearrangement joins TRBV5-4 to TRBJ1-5; TRBD1 agrees at 7 bases. The CDR3 has 15 amino acids. The V gene end was trimmed by 5 bases and the J gene end by 6 bases; junction bases not matched to a gene: 11. Germline V gene data show CDR1 as SGHNT and CDR2 as YYREEE (reference sequence).

CDR3 DNA: TGCGCCAGCAGCCAAGTAAACCAGGGGGTCGCAGCCAAAAACATTCAGTACTTC. Protein: CASSQVNQGVAAKNIQYF. The chain is built from TRBV4-1 and TRBJ2-4, with 7 bases fitting TRBD1. Germline loops: CDR1 MGHRA, CDR2 YSYEKL. Losses at the gene ends were 1 base for V and 0 bases for J; bases not matched to a gene: 9. This CDR3 is built from 18 residues.

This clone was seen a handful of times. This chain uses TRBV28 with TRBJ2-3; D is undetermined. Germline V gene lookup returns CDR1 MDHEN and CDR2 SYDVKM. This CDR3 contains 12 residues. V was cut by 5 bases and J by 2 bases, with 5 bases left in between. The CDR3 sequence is CASSRDTDTQYF. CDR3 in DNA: TGTGCCAGCAGTAGAGACACAGATACGCAGTATTTT.

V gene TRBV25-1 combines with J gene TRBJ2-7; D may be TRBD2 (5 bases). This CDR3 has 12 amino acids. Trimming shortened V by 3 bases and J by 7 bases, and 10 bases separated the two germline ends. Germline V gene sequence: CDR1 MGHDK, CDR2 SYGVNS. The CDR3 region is CASSDRRGEQYF. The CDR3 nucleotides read TGTGCCAGCAGTGACAGGAGAGGGGAGCAGTACTTC.